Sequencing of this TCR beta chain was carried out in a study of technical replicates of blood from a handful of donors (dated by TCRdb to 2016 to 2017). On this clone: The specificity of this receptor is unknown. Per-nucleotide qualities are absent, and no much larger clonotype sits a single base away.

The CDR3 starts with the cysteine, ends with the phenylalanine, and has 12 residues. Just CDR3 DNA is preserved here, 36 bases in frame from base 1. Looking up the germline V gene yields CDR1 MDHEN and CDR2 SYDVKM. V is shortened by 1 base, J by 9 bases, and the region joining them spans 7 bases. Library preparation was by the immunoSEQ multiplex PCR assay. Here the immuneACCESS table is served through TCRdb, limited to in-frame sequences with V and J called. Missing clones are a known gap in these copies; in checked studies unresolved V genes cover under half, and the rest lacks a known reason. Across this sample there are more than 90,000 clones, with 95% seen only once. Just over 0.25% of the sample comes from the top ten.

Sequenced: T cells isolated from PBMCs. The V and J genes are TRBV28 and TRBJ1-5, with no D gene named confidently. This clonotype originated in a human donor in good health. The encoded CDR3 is CASSLSGTPQHF. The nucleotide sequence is TGTGCCAGCAGTTTATCGGGAACGCCCCAGCATTTT.